The clone carrying this T cell receptor (beta chain) was seen just once. The data were obtained in a study of OX40 agonist ivuxolimab in advanced cancers. Generated by immunoSEQ multiplex PCR, the TCRdb table keeps only in-frame clones and is missing some. This table has about 60,000 clones, over 80% appearing once. The CDR3 covers 15 residues. V lost 1 base to trimming and J lost 5 bases; unmatched junction nucleotides: 6. Germline V gene lookup returns CDR1 SGHAT and CDR2 FQNNGV. The sample here was CD4+ or CD8+ T cells sorted from blood, taken in a trial of the OX40 agonist ivuxolimab. J is TRBJ1-2 and V is TRBV11-2; 8 bases match TRBD1. The receptor comes from an adult with an advanced solid tumor such as melanoma, head and neck, liver or kidney cancer. CDR3 coding DNA: TGTGCCAGCAGCTTAGCAGGGGGCACCCATTATGGCTACACCTTC. Amino acids: CASSLAGGTHYGYTF.